The present entry profiles one T cell receptor beta chain with its context. Runs used v3.0 of the immunoSEQ assay and were done at survey level. The method was immunoSEQ multiplex PCR; TCRdb's version includes in-frame clones alone and lacks a portion of them. Among about 39,000 clones listed, 80% to 90% were seen once. The data derive from a study of long-term antiretroviral therapy in people with HIV. The ends were cut back, 2 bases at V and 7 bases at J, with 9 bases in the middle. Germline V lookup: CDR1 LGHNT, CDR2 FRNRAP. CDR3 length equals 13 residues. Sequencing was performed on unsorted PBMCs, taken 1.2 years after starting antiretroviral therapy. This TCR was sampled from a woman aged 45 to 65 with HIV. V usage is TRBV12-5 and J usage is TRBJ1-5; D gene uncertain. CDR3 sequence reads: CASGLREIQPQHF. The CDR3 DNA sequence: TGTGCTAGTGGTTTGAGGGAGATCCAGCCCCAGCATTTT.